Detailed here is one TCR beta chain. Germline CDR1 reads MNHNS; CDR2 reads SASEGT. Trimming left V 3 bases short and J 2 bases short, with 8 bases between. CDR3 length: 14 residues. The source of the sample is a study of glioma-infiltrating T cells after dendritic cell vaccination. Background on the study: Dendritic cell vaccination trial patients had either newly diagnosed or recurrent glioblastoma. Three intradermal dendritic cell vaccine injections were given every two weeks. Autologous tumor lysate was loaded overnight onto monocyte-derived dendritic cells grown seven days with IL-4 and GM-CSF.

Sample time point: after dendritic cell vaccination, including at tumor progression/relapse. Blood PBMC samples: pre-vaccination, two weeks post third vaccination, and at tumor progression. Assay: immunoSEQ multiplex PCR; the TCRdb copy retains only in-frame clones and omits some. The table lists 91,000 or so clones, around 80% of them singletons, with 5.4% in the top ten. This chain connects TRBV6-1 to TRBJ2-1; weak D call: TRBD2 (6 bases). This sample comprised blood, obtained after dendritic cell vaccination. This receptor was taken from a human donor with glioblastoma. CDR3 in amino acids: CASSERGPYNEQFF. CDR3 sequence (DNA): TGTGCCAGCAGTGAGCGGGGTCCCTACAATGAGCAGTTCTTC.